This T cell receptor beta chain was retrieved from a study of T cells expressing NK-cell markers. Study-wide results and caveats: The share of CD8+ T cells held by dominant NKG2C+ clonotypes was about 1.0-8% in several donors. These clonotypes additionally ranked first within the CD3+CD56-NKG2C+ fraction of a few donors.

With respect to this clonotype: Its antigen is currently unknown.

One entry per CDR3 protein, without DNA, is what TCRdb gives after re-calling the 5' RACE reads. In all, the sample yields 150,000 to 180,000 distinct CDR3 sequences. The CDR3 is 16 residues long. The specimen sequenced was blood T cells: a sorted CD56 or NKG2C T cell subset, CD4+ or CD8+ T cells, or bulk PBMC T cells (not recorded which). The TCR sequence derives from a woman aged 45-59 years in good health. V gene TRBV12-3 or TRBV12-4 combines with J gene TRBJ2-3; no DNA is available, so the TRBD1 call from TCRdb remains unchecked. This CDR3 reads CASSLGDRASTDTQYF.